A selection of T cell receptor beta chains follows, all from one sample in a study of molecular identifiers for immune sequencing clone quantification. Each CDR3 protein is one row after TCRdb ran MiXCR on the PCR reads. The sample shows about 63,000 distinct CDR3 sequences, about a fifth of them seen only once. Specimen: naive CD8+ T cells from blood, with Jurkat cell RNA spiked in. The receptor set was obtained from a human donor in good health. Some libraries in this study had Jurkat cell RNA spiked in. CDR3s include the opening cysteine and the closing phenylalanine or tryptophan. D genes are given only for firm matches. Part of the rows lack a size; the others show once, few, many or a class for expanded clones.

v_call	j_call	d_call	clone_size	cdr3_aa	cdr3_nt
TRBV11-2	TRBJ2-1	NA	few	CASSLGSGARQFF	TGTGCCAGCAGCTTGGGAAGTGGGGCGAGGCAGTTCTTC
TRBV9	TRBJ1-4	NA	many	CASSPPEGFSEKLFF	TGTGCCAGCAGCCCCCCTGAGGGGTTTAGTGAAAAACTGTTTTTT
TRBV27	TRBJ1-1	NA	NA	CASSPLKPDGLMNTEAFF	TGTGCCAGCAGTCCCCTAAAACCGGACGGCCTCATGAACACTGAAGCTTTCTTT
TRBV12-5	TRBJ2-7	NA	many	CASGVFGAYEQYF	TGTGCTAGTGGTGTCTTCGGCGCCTACGAGCAGTACTTC
TRBV30	TRBJ2-2	NA	many	CAWSVLSSTGELFF	TGTGCCTGGAGTGTACTATCTTCTACCGGGGAGCTGTTTTTT
TRBV4-1	TRBJ2-5	NA	many	CASSDQGREETQYF	TGCGCCAGCAGTGACCAGGGGCGTGAGGAGACCCAGTACTTC
TRBV4-2	TRBJ2-1	TRBD2	many	CASSQGEGDEQFF	TGTGCCAGCAGCCAAGGGGAGGGCGATGAGCAGTTCTTC
TRBV15	TRBJ2-3	NA	once	CATSRDLWAGGTDTRYF	NA
TRBV5-1	TRBJ2-1	TRBD2	many	CASSLAGTSGSRYNEQFF	TGCGCCAGCAGCTTGGCAGGGACTAGCGGGAGTAGGTACAATGAGCAGTTCTTC
TRBV30	TRBJ2-7	NA	NA	CAWSKGASLEQYF	TGTGCCTGGTCCAAAGGAGCCTCTCTCGAGCAGTACTTC
TRBV27	TRBJ1-1	TRBD1	many	CASSSLGMTDRANTEAFF	TGTGCCAGCAGTTCCCTTGGTATGACGGACAGGGCGAACACTGAAGCTTTCTTT
TRBV27	TRBJ2-2	NA	many	CASSSWGTGELFF	TGTGCCAGCAGTTCCTGGGGCACCGGGGAGCTGTTTTTT
TRBV30	TRBJ2-1	TRBD2	many	CAWSLASGFYNEQFF	TGTGCCTGGAGTCTCGCTAGCGGTTTCTACAATGAGCAGTTCTTC
TRBV7-9	TRBJ2-5	NA	many	CASSLIPSDGETQYF	TGTGCCAGCAGCTTAATTCCGTCGGATGGAGAGACCCAGTACTTC
TRBV20-1	TRBJ2-5	TRBD2	many	CSAAPSGSQETQYF	TGCAGTGCGGCCCCTAGCGGGAGCCAAGAGACCCAGTACTTC
TRBV27	TRBJ2-7	NA	few	CASSLNYVSEQYF	TGTGCCAGCAGTTTAAATTATGTATCCGAGCAGTACTTC
TRBV15	TRBJ1-1	NA	many	CATNGGQHTEAFF	TGTGCCACAAACGGAGGTCAGCACACTGAAGCTTTCTTT
TRBV30	TRBJ2-7	NA	NA	CAWSVGHSYEQYF	TGTGCCTGGAGTGTAGGACACTCCTACGAGCAGTACTTC
TRBV7-6	TRBJ1-4	NA	many	CASSLTRFNEKLFF	TGTGCCAGCAGCCTGACACGATTTAATGAAAAACTGTTTTTT
TRBV7-8	TRBJ2-5	TRBD2	many	CASSIRLAGAVSETQYF	TGTGCCAGCAGCATCCGACTAGCGGGAGCCGTGAGCGAGACCCAGTACTTC
TRBV27	TRBJ2-1	TRBD1	few	CASSSPGQGANEQFF	TGTGCCAGCAGTTCCCCGGGACAGGGGGCTAATGAGCAGTTCTTC
TRBV25-1	TRBJ2-7	NA	many	CASSESGSGEQYF	TGTGCCAGCAGTGAATCCGGGTCTGGCGAGCAGTACTTC
TRBV7-9	TRBJ2-5	NA	many	CASSLTEEETQYF	TGTGCCAGCAGCTTGACAGAAGAAGAGACCCAGTACTTC
TRBV7-7	TRBJ2-3	NA	many	CASSYNPTDTQYF	TGTGCCAGCAGCTACAACCCCACAGATACGCAGTATTTT
TRBV11-2	TRBJ2-1	NA	NA	CASSVITGDNEQFF	TGTGCCAGCAGTGTTATAACTGGTGACAATGAGCAGTTCTTC
TRBV7-9	TRBJ1-1	NA	many	CASRPQGLMPEAFF	TGTGCCAGCAGACCCCAGGGGCTGATGCCTGAAGCTTTCTTT
TRBV2	TRBJ1-4	NA	NA	CASVGRDAYEKLFF	TGTGCCAGCGTGGGGCGGGACGCCTATGAAAAACTGTTTTTT
TRBV6-5	TRBJ2-3	TRBD1	many	CASSKNRGLLRTDTQYF	TGTGCCAGCAGCAAAAACAGGGGATTACTGCGCACAGATACGCAGTATTTT
TRBV7-9	TRBJ2-7	NA	NA	CASSLTGPHEQYF	TGTGCCAGCAGCTTAACGGGACCCCACGAGCAGTACTTC
TRBV27	TRBJ2-7	TRBD2	many	CASRTGLAIGEQYF	TGTGCCAGCAGGACAGGACTAGCTATCGGGGAGCAGTACTTC
TRBV6-1	TRBJ2-7	TRBD1	NA	CASSDRTGWPYEQYF	TGTGCCAGCAGTGATCGGACAGGGTGGCCCTACGAGCAGTACTTC
TRBV27	TRBJ2-3	NA	many	CASSSVGAGSTDTQYF	TGTGCCAGCAGTTCGGTGGGGGCAGGGAGCACAGATACGCAGTATTTT
TRBV29-1	TRBJ2-7	NA	medium-sized	CSVEGKPEIGEQYF	TGCAGCGTTGAAGGTAAACCTGAGATCGGGGAGCAGTACTTC
TRBV11-3	TRBJ1-1	NA	many	CASSLLARTDTEAFF	TGTGCCAGCAGCTTATTAGCGAGGACAGACACTGAAGCTTTCTTT
TRBV29-1	TRBJ2-7	NA	many	CSVVWPNYEQYF	TGCAGCGTTGTGTGGCCGAACTACGAGCAGTACTTC
TRBV29-1	TRBJ1-1	NA	many	CSATAGGADTEAFF	TGCAGCGCGACCGCCGGAGGGGCGGACACTGAAGCTTTCTTT
TRBV29-1	TRBJ2-1	NA	many	CSVEGSSVNSYNEQFF	TGCAGCGTTGAAGGAAGTAGCGTTAACTCCTACAATGAGCAGTTCTTC
TRBV6-2/TRBV6-3	TRBJ1-1	NA	many	CASSYSGGVDTEAFF	TGTGCCAGCAGTTACTCCGGGGGGGTTGATACTGAAGCTTTCTTT
TRBV28	TRBJ1-5	NA	NA	CASRSGDYSNQPQHF	TGTGCCAGCAGATCTGGAGATTATAGCAATCAGCCCCAGCATTTT
TRBV4-1	TRBJ2-1	TRBD2	NA	CASSHPTSLRLPNEQFF	TGCGCCAGCAGCCATCCGACTAGCCTACGACTCCCCAATGAGCAGTTCTTC
TRBV12-3/TRBV12-4	TRBJ2-3	TRBD2	NA	CASSPLAGRRADTQYF	TGTGCCAGCAGTCCTCTAGCGGGACGGCGGGCAGATACGCAGTATTTT
TRBV2	TRBJ2-5	TRBD2	many	CASGFILAAKETQYF	TGTGCCAGCGGATTCATACTAGCGGCAAAAGAGACCCAGTACTTC
TRBV7-6	TRBJ2-3	TRBD1	many	CASSLARGLDTQYF	TGTGCCAGCAGCTTAGCCAGGGGGCTAGATACGCAGTATTTT
TRBV4-1	TRBJ1-2	TRBD1	NA	CASSQDSGQSGNGYTF	TGCGCCAGCAGCCAAGATTCGGGACAGAGTGGGAATGGCTACACCTTC
TRBV7-9	TRBJ2-1	NA	many	CASSPFFGVYNEQFF	TGTGCCAGCAGCCCGTTTTTCGGAGTGTACAATGAGCAGTTCTTC
TRBV6-6	TRBJ1-4	NA	many	CASSARPPATNEKLFF	TGTGCCAGCAGTGCCCGTCCGCCCGCAACTAATGAAAAACTGTTTTTT
TRBV4-1	TRBJ2-1	NA	many	CASSPRGAGVPYNEQFF	TGCGCCAGCAGCCCCAGGGGGGCGGGAGTGCCCTACAATGAGCAGTTCTTC
TRBV20-1	TRBJ2-7	NA	many	CSASGGESSYEQYF	TGCAGTGCTAGTGGCGGGGAGAGCTCCTACGAGCAGTACTTC
TRBV6-6	TRBJ2-7	NA	many	CASSFGQREQYF	TGTGCCAGCAGTTTCGGACAGCGGGAGCAGTACTTC
TRBV7-9	TRBJ1-2	NA	NA	CASSLVPDRSESYTF	TGTGCCAGCAGCTTAGTACCAGACCGATCAGAAAGCTACACCTTC
TRBV27	TRBJ2-7	NA	NA	CASSRAQPGLKMGDEQYF	TGTGCCAGCAGTCGGGCTCAACCGGGACTCAAGATGGGGGACGAGCAGTACTTC
TRBV7-9	TRBJ2-3	NA	many	CASSRGYTSTDTQYF	TGTGCCAGCAGCCGGGGTTATACTAGCACAGATACGCAGTATTTT
TRBV11-2	TRBJ1-4	NA	NA	CASSLDQLPNEKLFF	TGTGCCAGCAGCTTAGACCAGCTTCCTAATGAAAAACTGTTTTTT
TRBV4-1	TRBJ2-7	TRBD1	NA	CASRQGQGYGQYF	TGCGCCAGCAGGCAAGGACAGGGCTACGGGCAGTACTTC
TRBV27	TRBJ2-7	NA	many	CASSFKGSSYEQYF	TGTGCCAGCAGTTTCAAGGGCAGCTCCTACGAGCAGTACTTC